Listed below are T cell receptor beta chains from one sample, sequenced in a study of shared clonotypes between healthy human individuals. TCRdb's copy holds only in-frame clones and misses some; the assay was immunoSEQ multiplex PCR. The table has a few million clones, just over 90% seen once. Sequencing used naive CD4+ T cells from PBMCs. All receptors come from a man between 18 and 29 years old in good health. Some clones in this sample may be carry-over from other donors' samples. CDR3s include the opening cysteine and the closing phenylalanine or tryptophan. The D gene is left open where the match is weak. For some rows the clone size is stated as once, few or many, or as a class when expanded; others skip it.

clone_size j_call d_call v_call cdr3_nt cdr3_aa
NA TRBJ2-7 TRBD1 TRBV4-3 TGCGCCAGCAGCCGAGCCGGGACAGGATCCTACGAGCAGTACTTC CASSRAGTGSYEQYF
NA TRBJ1-1 TRBD1 TRBV10-3 TGTGCCAACCAGGGACAGGGGGAGAGGTCTGAAGCTTTCTTT CANQGQGERSEAFF
few TRBJ1-1 NA TRBV30 TGTGCCTGTGGACTGACTACTGAAGCTTTCTTT CACGLTTEAFF
NA TRBJ1-2 TRBD1 TRBV28 TGTGCCAGCAGTTTGCGGGACAGTTACTATGGCTACACCTTC CASSLRDSYYGYTF
NA TRBJ2-5 NA TRBV7-2 TGTGCCAGCAACTTAGGGGAGGCAGGTGAGACCCAGTACTTC CASNLGEAGETQYF
NA TRBJ2-1 TRBD2 TRBV6-1 TGTGCCAGCAGTGATCCGGGACTAGCGGATCCAGGGCAGTTCTTC CASSDPGLADPGQFF
once TRBJ2-7 NA TRBV6-6 TGTGCCAGCAGCTCCCGAGGGGAGCAGTACTTC CASSSRGEQYF
NA TRBJ1-2 NA TRBV28 TGTGCCAGCAGCTTAAGGGGGGCCGGTGGCTACACCTTC CASSLRGAGGYTF
once TRBJ2-5 NA TRBV15 TGTGCCACCAGCAGAGGGGACTTACCCACTGGGCAAGAGACCCAGTACTTC CATSRGDLPTGQETQYF
NA TRBJ2-1 TRBD1 TRBV7-3 TGTGCCAGCAGCTCATGGGGACAGGGGACGACTCATGAGCAGTTCTTC CASSSWGQGTTHEQFF
NA TRBJ1-2 NA TRBV28 TGTGCCAGCAGTTTAGGGATAACCTATGGCTACACCTTC CASSLGITYGYTF
NA TRBJ1-1 NA TRBV5-1 TGCGCCAGCAGCTTGGCGAGTGGCCTTAACACTGAAGCTTTCTTT CASSLASGLNTEAFF
NA TRBJ1-2 TRBD1 TRBV13 TGTGCCACCGACCTCTTCGGGACAGGTGACTATGGCTACACCTTC CATDLFGTGDYGYTF
once TRBJ2-7 TRBD1 TRBV11-2 TGTGCCAGCAGCTTAGCCAGGGGGCCCTACGAGCAGTACTTC CASSLARGPYEQYF
NA TRBJ1-1 NA TRBV6-1 TGTGCCAGCAGTGTGGGGACAACGGAAGCTTTCTTT CASSVGTTEAFF
NA TRBJ1-6 TRBD1 TRBV30 TGTGCCTGGAGTGTAAAGGGGGCAGATTCACCCCTCCACTTT CAWSVKGADSPLHF
NA TRBJ1-5 NA TRBV7-9 TGTGCCAGCAGCTTAGACAGCGACAATCAGCCCCAGCATTTT CASSLDSDNQPQHF
NA TRBJ2-7 TRBD1 TRBV28 TGTGCCAGCCAGACAGGGGTCCTCTACGAGCAGTACTTC CASQTGVLYEQYF
NA TRBJ2-7 TRBD2 TRBV6-6 TGTGCCAGCGGTGGGTCTAGCGGGAGTTCCGAGCAGTACTTC CASGGSSGSSEQYF
NA TRBJ1-4 TRBD1 TRBV6-5 TGTGCCAGCAGGTCAGGGGGGGAAAAACTGTTTTTT CASRSGGEKLFF
NA TRBJ1-3 TRBD1 TRBV5-6 TGTGCCAGCAGCGAATCCCGGGACAGATCTGGAAACACCATATATTTT CASSESRDRSGNTIYF
NA TRBJ2-6 NA TRBV14 TGTGCCAGCAGCCACACAGGGACTGGGGCCAACGTCCTGACTTTC CASSHTGTGANVLTF
NA TRBJ2-7 NA TRBV27 TGTGCCAGCAGGCGACAAGAGGATTCCTACGAGCAGTACTTC CASRRQEDSYEQYF
NA TRBJ2-7 NA TRBV5-1 TGCGCCAGCAGCTTGTTCGGGGGGCGCTACGAGCAGTACTTC CASSLFGGRYEQYF
few TRBJ1-1 NA TRBV7-9 TGTGCCAGCAGCCAGAAGGACCGAGAAGCTTTCTTT CASSQKDREAFF
once TRBJ1-3 NA TRBV18 TGTGCCAGCTGCGAGGTGACCGGAAACACCATATATTTT CASCEVTGNTIYF
NA TRBJ2-7 NA TRBV19 TGTGCCAGTAGCATGAGGGTGGGAGCCGAGCAGTACTTC CASSMRVGAEQYF
NA TRBJ2-3 NA TRBV7-9 TGTGCCAGCAGCTTAGCGAGGGGGGCGCCTTCCACAGATACGCAGTATTTT CASSLARGAPSTDTQYF
NA TRBJ2-3 NA TRBV5-1 TGCGCCAGCAGTTACAATCTGGATACGCAGTATTTT CASSYNLDTQYF
NA TRBJ2-1 NA TRBV29-1 TGCAGTGCCGGCACAGAAAGATTTTCGGAGCAGTTCTTC CSAGTERFSEQFF
NA TRBJ2-7 NA TRBV27 TGTGCCAGCAGTCGTAGGGACTCCTCCTACGAGCAGTACTTC CASSRRDSSYEQYF
NA TRBJ2-3 TRBD1 TRBV10-1 TGCGCCAGCAGTTCCGGGACAGGGGGGATAGATACGCAGTATTTT CASSSGTGGIDTQYF
NA TRBJ1-1 NA TRBV7-2 TGTGCCAGCAGCTTAGTATCGGACACTGAAGCTTTCTTT CASSLVSDTEAFF
NA TRBJ1-4 NA TRBV19 TGTGCCAGTAGGAACCGCCCTGCAACTAATGAAAAACTGTTTTTT CASRNRPATNEKLFF
NA TRBJ2-7 TRBD1 TRBV29-1 TGCAGCGTTGAGACAACGACAGGGCCCAACTACGAGCAGTACTTC CSVETTTGPNYEQYF
few TRBJ1-5 TRBD1 TRBV6-6 TGTGCCAGCAGTTATCCCGGGACAGCCGGGGGTCAGCCCCAGCATTTT CASSYPGTAGGQPQHF
NA TRBJ2-1 NA TRBV11-2 TGTGCCAGCAGCGCCCGGACAGTCTCCTACAATGAGCAGTTCTTC CASSARTVSYNEQFF
NA TRBJ1-2 TRBD1 TRBV2 TGTGCCAGCAAGGACAGGGCAGCTAACTATGGCTACACCTTC CASKDRAANYGYTF
NA TRBJ1-1 NA TRBV2 TGTGCCAGCAGTGAATACGGCACCATGAACACTGAAGCTTTCTTT CASSEYGTMNTEAFF
NA TRBJ2-1 NA TRBV15 TGTGCCACCAGCAAAGTCTGGGAAAAGGACGAGCAGTTCTTC CATSKVWEKDEQFF
NA TRBJ1-3 NA TRBV18 TGTGCCAGCTCGGTCGGCCAGGGGAGCTCTGGAAACACCATATATTTT CASSVGQGSSGNTIYF
NA TRBJ2-5 NA TRBV19 TGTGCCAGTAGTACCCGTGGATTTGAGACCCAGTACTTC CASSTRGFETQYF
NA TRBJ2-3 TRBD2 TRBV11-2 TGTGCCAGCAGCCGCCGACTAGCGGGAGGAAAATCGACAGATACGCAGTATTTT CASSRRLAGGKSTDTQYF
NA TRBJ1-4 TRBD1 TRBV18 TGTGCCAGCTCACCCAACGGACAGGGTCTTGGTGAAAAACTGTTTTTT CASSPNGQGLGEKLFF
NA TRBJ2-7 NA TRBV28 TGTGCCAGCAGTTGGGGAGGGGGGGTATACGAGCAGTACTTC CASSWGGGVYEQYF
NA TRBJ2-1 TRBD1 TRBV4-1 TGCGCCAGCAGCCATCTGACAGGGGGGATAACGAATGAGCAGTTCTTC CASSHLTGGITNEQFF
NA TRBJ2-3 NA TRBV28 TGTGCCAGCCCTCCTACCCAGGGGGGCGCTAGCACAGATACGCAGTATTTT CASPPTQGGASTDTQYF
NA TRBJ2-7 NA TRBV7-2 TGTGCCAGCAGCTTAGCCAGTTGGTCCGAGCAGTACTTC CASSLASWSEQYF
NA TRBJ2-5 TRBD1 TRBV5-1 TGCGCCAGCAGCTTACAGGGGGCTGAAGAGACCCAGTACTTC CASSLQGAEETQYF
NA TRBJ2-1 TRBD2 TRBV7-9 TGTGCCAGCAGCTTAGGACTAGCGGGAGGACGGTCCTACAATGAGCAGTTCTTC CASSLGLAGGRSYNEQFF
NA TRBJ2-7 NA TRBV2 TGTGCCAGCAGTACCCAGGGGAAGGCCTACGAGCAGTACTTC CASSTQGKAYEQYF
NA TRBJ2-7 TRBD2 TRBV27 TGTGCCAGCAGTATTCTCTTCGGGAGGGCAAGCGAGCAGTACTTC CASSILFGRASEQYF
once TRBJ2-3 TRBD2 TRBV30 TGTGCCTGGATTCCGGGACTAGCGGGAGGGTGGGCTACGCAGTATTTT CAWIPGLAGGWATQYF
NA TRBJ1-5 TRBD1 TRBV2 TGTGCCAGCAGTTTTTCGGGACAGGGGGCAAAACAGCCCCAGCATTTT CASSFSGQGAKQPQHF